This T cell receptor (beta chain) was captured by sequencing in a study of cytomegalovirus exposure and HLA in healthy donors. Notes on the study in general: When analyzed later, a missense DCLRE1C variant was found to be linked to TCR beta V- and J-gene trimming. Judged likely to be a sequencing artifact was a cluster of highly shared sequence variants.

PCR involved 60 Vbeta and 13 Jbeta primers. Repertoires were generated with immunoSEQ multiplex PCR, while TCRdb's copy carries only in-frame clones and drops some. This table holds 210,000 or so clones, 65% to 80% found once. With respect to this clone: The antigen is unknown.

CDR1 is SGHAT and CDR2 is FQNNGV in the germline V gene. Trimming took 1 base from V and 6 from J, leaving 7 bases between them. This CDR3 spans 13 amino acids. This clonotype was sampled from a girl between 2 and 10 years old in good health and CMV-seronegative. The sample taken for sequencing was PBMCs. V is TRBV11-2 and J is TRBJ2-1, with D hard to call. Written as DNA, the CDR3 is TGTGCCAGCAGCTTAGCTAATATCAATGAGCAGTTCTTC. The encoded protein is CASSLANINEQFF.